One sample yielded the 30 T cell receptor beta chains listed below, sequenced in a study of monozygotic twins with inflammatory bowel disease. TCRdb reanalyzed the 5' RACE reads and collapses them to one entry per CDR3 protein, without DNA. This sample's table reports over 110,000 distinct CDR3 sequences. The sequenced sample consisted of blood. The receptors were gathered from a human donor with ulcerative colitis or Crohn's disease, or a healthy co-twin of an affected twin (not recorded which).

The V call is TRBV20-1, the J call TRBJ1-3; without DNA, the TCRdb call of TRBD1 cannot be checked. The germline CDR1 and CDR2 sequences are DFQATT and SNEGSKA (reference sequence). This CDR3 comprises 14 residues. CDR3 sequence: CSARGHFSGNTIYF.

This chain links TRBV7-8 with TRBJ2-5; TCRdb's D call of TRBD1 is untestable without DNA. Germline V CDR1 and CDR2: SGHVS, FQNEAQ. The length of the CDR3 is 15 residues. CDR3 protein: CASSPPGTFEETQYF.

The rearrangement joins TRBV3-1 to TRBJ2-5. CDR1 and CDR2 from the germline V gene are LGHDT and YNNKEL (reference sequence). The CDR3 runs to 15 residues. The CDR3 loop is CASSQDLHFQETQYF.

The chain has TRBV5-1 and TRBJ2-5. The length of the CDR3 is 13 residues. Germline CDR1 and CDR2: SGHRS and YFSETQ. The CDR3 sequence is CASSSQTQETQYF.

The V call is TRBV5-1, the J call TRBJ2-5. The CDR3 spans 13 residues. Germline CDR1 reads SGHRS; CDR2 reads YFSETQ. The CDR3 sequence is CASSLLSSETQYF. Supplemented by reference TRBV5-1 and TRBJ2-5, the full variable domain reads KAGVTQTPRYLIKTRGQQVTLSCSPISGHRSVSWYQQTPGQGLQFLFEYFSETQRNKGNFPGRFSGRQFSNSRSEMNVSTLELGDSALYLCASSLLSSETQYFGPGTRLLVL.

The J gene is TRBJ1-1, the V gene TRBV30; the D call from TCRdb, TRBD1, cannot be confirmed without DNA. This CDR3 has 16 amino acids. CDR1 GTSNPN and CDR2 SVGIG come from the germline V gene (reference sequence). The CDR3 loop is CAWMKRPGQGIFEAFF.

This sequence joins TRBV6-2 or TRBV6-3 and TRBJ2-2. The CDR3 is made up of 13 amino acids. Germline-derived CDR1 and CDR2 are MNHEY and SVGEGT. CDR3 in amino acids: CASRPDRTGELFF.

The rearrangement joins TRBV20-1 to TRBJ2-5; TCRdb proposes TRBD2, but this gene call is untestable without DNA. Germline V CDR1 and CDR2: DFQATT, SNEGSKA (reference sequence). The CDR3 has 14 amino acids. The CDR3 here is CSALLAGTQETQYF.

The chain recombines TRBV7-9 with TRBJ1-2; there is no DNA to check the TCRdb D call of TRBD1. The germline V gene has CDR1 SEHNR and CDR2 FQNEAQ (reference sequence). The CDR3 is 16 amino acids. CDR3 sequence reads: CASSPGQVDILYGYTF.

This CDR3 reads CASSLEAANTEAFF. This chain connects TRBV5-6 to TRBJ1-1. CDR1 is SGHDT, CDR2 YYEEEE, per germline. The length of the CDR3 is 14 residues. The full variable domain, its missing parts supplied by reference TRBV5-6 and TRBJ1-1, is DAGVTQSPTHLIKTRGQQVTLRCSPKSGHDTVSWYQQALGQGPQFIFQYYEEEERQRGNFPDRFSGHQFPNYSSELNVNALLLGDSALYLCASSLEAANTEAFFGQGTRLTVV.

The chain combines TRBV5-6 with TRBJ2-1; TCRdb's assignment of TRBD1 cannot be checked, as there is no DNA. The CDR3 covers 13 residues. Germline values: CDR1 SGHDT, CDR2 YYEEEE. CDR3 in amino acids: CASRDRIFNEQFF.

The gene calls are TRBV5-6 and TRBJ2-3; TCRdb's assignment of TRBD2 cannot be checked, as there is no DNA. The CDR3 is 18 amino acids. The germline V gene encodes CDR1 SGHDT and CDR2 YYEEEE. The CDR3 spells CASSLAGLAGASTDTQYF. The complete variable domain, with remaining parts taken from reference TRBV5-6 and TRBJ2-3, reads DAGVTQSPTHLIKTRGQQVTLRCSPKSGHDTVSWYQQALGQGPQFIFQYYEEEERQRGNFPDRFSGHQFPNYSSELNVNALLLGDSALYLCASSLAGLAGASTDTQYFGPGTRLTVL.

The V call is TRBV20-1, the J call TRBJ1-4. The length of the CDR3 is 12 residues. CDR1 is DFQATT and CDR2 is SNEGSKA in the germline V gene (reference sequence). The CDR3 loop is CSARALGEKLFF.

The CDR3 is CATSRDETGHEQYF. The chain is built from TRBV15 and TRBJ2-7; TCRdb's D call of TRBD1 is untestable without DNA. The CDR3 covers 14 residues. CDR1 is LNHNV and CDR2 is YYDKDF in the germline V gene (reference sequence).

The genes are TRBV29-1 and TRBJ1-2; TCRdb indicates TRBD1, and absent DNA this call remains unverified. The CDR3 extends over 15 amino acids. Germline lookup yields CDR1 SQVTM and CDR2 ANQGSEA. CDR3 region: CSGGERDRGPYGYTF. Together with reference TRBV29-1 and TRBJ1-2, the CDR3 gives the full variable domain: SAVISQKPSRDICQRGTSLTIQCQVDSQVTMMFWYRQQPGQSLTLIATANQGSEATYESGFVIDKFPISRPNLTFSTLTVSNMSPEDSSIYLCSGGERDRGPYGYTFGSGTRLTVV.

This chain connects TRBV5-1 to TRBJ2-1; TCRdb indicates TRBD1, and absent DNA this call remains unverified. CDR3 length equals 15 residues. The V gene's germline CDR1 is SGHRS and CDR2 YFSETQ. The CDR3 here is CASSDQTTGNNEQFF.

V usage is TRBV3-1 and J usage is TRBJ2-1; TCRdb's D call, TRBD2, is unchecked because there is no DNA. In germline, CDR1 is LGHDT, CDR2 YNNKEL (reference sequence). The CDR3 contains 15 residues. The CDR3 spells CASSPSGGAGNEQFF.

The chain employs TRBV27 and TRBJ2-7; TCRdb indicates TRBD1, and absent DNA this call remains unverified. The V gene's germline CDR1 is MNHEY and CDR2 SMNVEV (reference sequence). The length of the CDR3 is 15 residues. The CDR3 loop reads CASSFTTGGDYEQYF.

J is TRBJ1-2 and V is TRBV20-1. The germline V gene has CDR1 DFQATT and CDR2 SNEGSKA (reference sequence). The CDR3 spans 13 residues. CDR3 residues: CSARRTANYGYTF.

V is TRBV11-2 and J is TRBJ2-7; TCRdb proposes TRBD1, but this gene call is untestable without DNA. This CDR3 spans 17 amino acids. Per germline, CDR1 SGHAT and CDR2 FQNNGV. The CDR3 sequence is CASSLAGIPRSSYEQYF.

V usage is TRBV7-9 and J usage is TRBJ1-2. Germline CDR1 and CDR2: SEHNR and FQNEAQ (reference sequence). The CDR3 consists of 12 residues. CDR3 region: CASSLAGFGYTF.

This chain joins TRBV11-2 and TRBJ1-1; the TCRdb D gene call, TRBD1, has no DNA to confirm it. Looked up from germline, CDR1 is SGHAT and CDR2 is FQNNGV. The CDR3 extends over 16 amino acids. The CDR3: CASSLGSGGYNTEAFF. Based on the CDR3 plus reference TRBV11-2 and TRBJ1-1, the full variable domain is EAGVAQSPRYKIIEKRQSVAFWCNPISGHATLYWYQQILGQGPKLLIQFQNNGVVDDSQLPKDRFSAERLKGVDSTLKIQPAKLEDSAVYLCASSLGSGGYNTEAFFGQGTRLTVV.

The chain employs TRBV20-1 and TRBJ2-5; TCRdb selects TRBD2, and the lack of DNA leaves this call unchecked. CDR3 length: 15 amino acids. The germline gives CDR1 DFQATT, CDR2 SNEGSKA (reference sequence). This CDR3 reads CSAAGTSGDQETQYF.

V and J are TRBV5-4 and TRBJ2-2; TCRdb picks TRBD1, but there is no DNA to check that call. The germline CDR1 and CDR2 sequences are SGHNT and YYREEE (reference sequence). The CDR3 has 15 amino acids. CDR3 amino acids: CASSSGQANTGELFF. The complete variable domain, with remaining parts taken from reference TRBV5-4 and TRBJ2-2, reads ETGVTQSPTHLIKTRGQQVTLRCSSQSGHNTVSWYQQALGQGPQFIFQYYREEENGRGNFPPRFSGLQFPNYSSELNVNALELDDSALYLCASSSGQANTGELFFGEGSRLTVL.

J is TRBJ1-1 and V is TRBV7-9; absent DNA, TCRdb's TRBD1 call cannot be checked. Germline V lookup: CDR1 SEHNR, CDR2 FQNEAQ (reference sequence). This CDR3 spans 15 amino acids. CDR3 residues: CASSPQGAGNTEAFF. The full variable domain, with the rest looked up from reference TRBV7-9 and TRBJ1-1, is DTGVSQNPRHKITKRGQNVTFRCDPISEHNRLYWYRQTLGQGPEFLTYFQNEAQLEKSRLLSDRFSAERPKGSFSTLEIQRTEQGDSAMYLCASSPQGAGNTEAFFGQGTRLTVV.

The chain links TRBV7-8 to TRBJ2-2; the TRBD1 assignment by TCRdb is unverifiable without DNA. This CDR3 spans 18 amino acids. CDR1 is SGHVS and CDR2 is FQNEAQ in the germline V gene. This chain's CDR3 is CASSLYDSPGFATGELFF.

CDR3 residues: CASSPVGTGFGETQYF. The chain is built from TRBV5-1 and TRBJ2-5; TCRdb's D call of TRBD1 is untestable without DNA. Germline V gene sequence: CDR1 SGHRS, CDR2 YFSETQ. The CDR3 runs to 16 residues.

The V gene is TRBV28, the J gene TRBJ1-1; the D call from TCRdb, TRBD1, cannot be confirmed without DNA. The CDR3 consists of 15 residues. CDR1 is MDHEN and CDR2 is SYDVKM in the germline V gene. CDR3 sequence reads: CASSLTTGLRTEAFF.

V and J are TRBV4-3 and TRBJ2-1; lacking DNA, the TRBD1 call made by TCRdb goes unchecked. The CDR3 has 15 residues. Germline CDR1 and CDR2: LGHNA and YSLEER. The CDR3 spells CASSQEVPLPHEQFF.

The chain employs TRBV7-2 and TRBJ2-1. This CDR3 region has 15 residues. Germline lookup yields CDR1 SGHTA and CDR2 FQGNSA. CDR3 sequence: CASSLEDWVYNEQFF.